The clone carrying this T cell receptor beta chain was observed a handful of times. Its antigen remains unknown. This entry belongs to a study of T-cell memory formation after mild COVID-19. Findings and limits, study-wide: CD4+ clones that contracted lay mainly in CM and EM; CD8+ ones lay in EMRA.

The CDR3 has 16 residues. CDR1 MNHEY and CDR2 SMNVEV come from the germline V gene (reference sequence). The V end lost 4 bases, the J end lost 3 bases, and 18 bases lay between the germline ends. One entry per CDR3 protein results from TCRdb running MiXCR on the 5' RACE reads. The data hold around 200,000 distinct CDR3 sequences, with roughly 30% observed a single time. The source of this sequence is an adult woman who had mild COVID-19 (a few samples of this study predate the infection). Cell type and time point are not known. V and J are TRBV27 and TRBJ1-1; the D gene is possibly TRBD1 (5 bases). The source material was PBMCs or a T cell subset sorted from them (not recorded which). The CDR3 loop reads CASSSNTGGWHTEAFF. The CDR3 DNA follows: TGTGCCAGCAGTTCGAATACCGGGGGTTGGCACACTGAAGCTTTCTTT.